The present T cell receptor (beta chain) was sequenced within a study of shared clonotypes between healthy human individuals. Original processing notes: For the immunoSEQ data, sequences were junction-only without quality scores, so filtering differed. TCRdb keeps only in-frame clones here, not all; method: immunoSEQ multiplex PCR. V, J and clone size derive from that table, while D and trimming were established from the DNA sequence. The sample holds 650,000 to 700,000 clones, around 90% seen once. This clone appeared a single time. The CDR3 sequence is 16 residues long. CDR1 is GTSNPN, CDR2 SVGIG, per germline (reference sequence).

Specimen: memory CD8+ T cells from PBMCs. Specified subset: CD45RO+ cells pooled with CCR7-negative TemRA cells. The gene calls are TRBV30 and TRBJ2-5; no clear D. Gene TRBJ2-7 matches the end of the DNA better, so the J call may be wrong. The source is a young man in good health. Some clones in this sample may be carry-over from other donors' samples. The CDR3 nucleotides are TGTGCCTGGAGTGACCACACTGAATTAAAAGCCTACGAGCAGTACTTC. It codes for CAWSDHTELKAYEQYF.